This T cell receptor (beta chain) was captured in a study of OX40 agonist ivuxolimab in advanced cancers. On the study more broadly: Dose-escalation patients suffered from hepatocellular carcinoma, melanoma, renal cell or head and neck cancer. Partial responses were seen in three patients, one with hepatocellular carcinoma and two with cutaneous melanoma.

Clones were read by immunoSEQ multiplex PCR, and TCRdb kept only the in-frame ones, dropping some. The sample has roughly 77,000 clones, under 95% seen once. CDR1 and CDR2 from the germline V gene are LNHNV and YYDKDF (reference sequence). The CDR3 length is 14 residues. Trimming removed 2 bases at V and 9 bases at J, with 17 bases between. General observations from the study: Clonal expansion in partial responders at 0.1-3.0 mg/kg ranked among the lowest.

A word on this clone: Its antigen is not known.

The genes are TRBV15 and TRBJ2-7; maybe TRBD2 (6 bases). The sequence was collected from an adult with an advanced solid tumor such as melanoma, head and neck, liver or kidney cancer. This material consisted of CD4+ or CD8+ T cells sorted from blood, taken in a trial of the OX40 agonist ivuxolimab. The CDR3 protein is CATSRTQEGLGQYF. The CDR3 nucleotides are TGTGCCACCAGCAGAACCCAGGAGGGCCTAGGGCAGTACTTC.